The 10 T cell receptor beta chains in this list originate from one sample, sequenced in a study of blood T cell repertoires in COVID-19. Profiling relied on immunoSEQ multiplex PCR, and the TCRdb table lists in-frame clones only, not all of them. This table has 200,000 or so clones, over 80% appearing once. The sequenced sample was peripheral blood. Receptor source: a man younger than 45 with COVID-19, enrolled during active disease.

This chain uses TRBV5-1 with TRBJ2-7, with 8 nucleotides matching TRBD1. The CDR3 is made up of 13 amino acids. After removal of 2 bases from V and 6 bases from J, the junction contained 4 bases not matched to a gene. The germline V gene encodes CDR1 SGHRS and CDR2 YFSETQ. The CDR3, as DNA: TGCGCCAGCAGCTTCGACAGGGGTAGCGAGCAGTACTTC. Protein: CASSFDRGSEQYF.

This clone came up a few times. V is TRBV6-5 and J is TRBJ1-2; no firm D call. V was trimmed by 4 bases and J by 5 bases, leaving 11 bases between them. The CDR3 runs 13 residues. Per germline, CDR1 MNHEY and CDR2 SVGAGI. In DNA form, the CDR3 reads TGTGCCAGCAGTTTATCGCCCCGGTATGGCTACACCTTC. Encoded protein: CASSLSPRYGYTF.

This clone was seen more than once but under ten times. The chain couples TRBV5-1 to TRBJ2-1; 13 positions match TRBD2. The germline V gene has CDR1 SGHRS and CDR2 YFSETQ. V lost 4 bases and J lost 7; bases outside the gene matches: 5. The CDR3 totals 15 residues. CDR3 DNA: TGCGCCAGCAGCGGACTAGCGGGAGAGAGAAATGAGCAGTTCTTC. Its protein is CASSGLAGERNEQFF.

The chain carries TRBV7-9 and TRBJ2-2, with D uncertain. Germline CDR1 is SEHNR and CDR2 is FQNEAQ (reference sequence). The CDR3 is made up of 15 amino acids. The V and J ends lost 5 bases and 1 base respectively, with 11 bases between them. CDR3 sequence: CASSPPRLNTGELFF. DNA of the CDR3: TGTGCCAGCAGCCCCCCTAGGTTGAACACCGGGGAGCTGTTTTTT.

This clone was observed once. For the CDR3, the DNA is TGTGCCAGCAGCGGAGGACGTGAAGCTTTCTTT. Residues: CASSGGREAFF. V gene TRBV5-4 combines with J gene TRBJ1-1; D unclear. Per germline, CDR1 SGHNT and CDR2 YYREEE (reference sequence). This CDR3 contains 11 residues. V was clipped by 4 bases and J by 7 bases, with 8 bases between them.

The rearrangement uses TRBV15 and TRBJ2-7; tentatively, D is TRBD2 (7 bases). The V gene's germline CDR1 is LNHNV and CDR2 YYDKDF (reference sequence). The V gene lost 1 base and the J gene lost 10 bases, with 11 bases spanning the gap. This CDR3 is 12 amino acids long. CDR3 sequence (DNA): TGTGCCACCAGCAGAGTGGGGGGGCACCAGTACTTC. Translated: CATSRVGGHQYF.

This clone occurred a few times. The chain recombines TRBV28 with TRBJ2-1; possibly TRBD1 for D (5 bases). Germline V gene sequence: CDR1 MDHEN, CDR2 SYDVKM. Trimming took 3 bases from V and 3 from J, leaving 9 bases between them. This CDR3 contains 14 residues. The CDR3 DNA follows: TGTGCCAGCAGTTTGACAGAATACTACAATGAGCAGTTCTTC. As protein: CASSLTEYYNEQFF.

V usage is TRBV28 and J usage is TRBJ1-1, with 11 bases that match TRBD1. J was trimmed by 0 bases and V by 7 bases; bases with no gene match: 13. Germline V gene sequence: CDR1 MDHEN, CDR2 SYDVKM. The CDR3 runs 18 residues. The CDR3 spells CASTNLHGTGGLNTEAFF. CDR3 nucleotide sequence: TGTGCCAGCACTAACCTCCATGGGACAGGGGGTTTGAACACTGAAGCTTTCTTT. The full variable domain, in which reference TRBV28 and TRBJ1-1 provide the parts outside the CDR3, is DVKVTQSSRYLVKRTGEKVFLECVQDMDHENMFWYRQDPGLGLRLIYFSYDVKMKEKGDIPEGYSVSREKKERFSLILESASTNQTSMYLCASTNLHGTGGLNTEAFFGQGTRLTVV.

V gene TRBV21-1 combines with J gene TRBJ1-5; the table gives TRBD1 as D, unverified against the DNA. TRBV21-1 is classified as a pseudogene. The CDR3 runs to 13 residues. The CDR3 DNA reads as TGTGCCAGCAGCAAGACTACAGGGCAGCCCCAGCATTTT. Encoded protein: CASSKTTGQPQHF.

This clone occurred once. The chain combines TRBV2 with TRBJ1-2; TRBD1 matches 9 bases. From germline, CDR1 is SNHLY and CDR2 FYNNEI. The CDR3 is 13 amino acids. With 8 bases clipped from V and 2 bases from J, the junction kept 3 bases outside the gene matches. For the CDR3, the DNA is TGTGCCAGCTTGGGACAGGGAAACTATGGCTACACCTTC. It translates to CASLGQGNYGYTF.